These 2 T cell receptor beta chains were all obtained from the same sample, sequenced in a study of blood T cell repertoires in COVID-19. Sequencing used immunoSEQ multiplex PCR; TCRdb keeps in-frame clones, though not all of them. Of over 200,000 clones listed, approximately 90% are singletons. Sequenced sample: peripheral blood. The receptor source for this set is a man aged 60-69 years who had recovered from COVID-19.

The CDR3: CASSQGDRRMNTEAFF. CDR3 coding DNA: TGTGCCAGCAGCCAAGGGGACAGGAGGATGAACACTGAAGCTTTCTTT. V is TRBV4-2 and J is TRBJ1-1; 8 positions match TRBD1. The V gene's germline CDR1 is LGHNA and CDR2 YNFKEQ. The CDR3 runs to 16 residues. The junction had 4 bases not matched to a gene; V was cut back by 1 base and J by 0 bases.

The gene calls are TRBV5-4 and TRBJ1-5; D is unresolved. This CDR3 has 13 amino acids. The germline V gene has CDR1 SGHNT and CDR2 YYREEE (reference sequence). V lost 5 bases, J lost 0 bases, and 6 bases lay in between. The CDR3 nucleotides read TGTGCCAGCAGTTCGTATAGCAATCAGCCCCAGCATTTT. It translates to CASSSYSNQPQHF.